Presented here are 4 T cell receptor beta chains from one specimen sequenced in a study of T-cell reconstitution after alpha-beta-depleted transplantation in children. Unique molecular identifiers tagged the TCRbeta library. TCRdb re-called the PCR reads through MiXCR, storing one row per CDR3 protein. Here the sample spans about 580,000 distinct CDR3 sequences, about 23% being singletons. The source material was PBMCs, mostly from graft donor cells, sampled 360 days after TCRalphabeta/CD19-depleted stem cell transplant. The receptors originated from a boy younger than two who had a stem cell transplant for acute myeloid leukemia, so the T cells may come from the graft donor.

The genes are TRBV6-5 and TRBJ2-5; D is perhaps TRBD1 (5 bases). V was shortened by 0 bases and J by 1 base, with 9 bases between the two germline ends. The CDR3 is 15 amino acids. Germline lookup yields CDR1 MNHEY and CDR2 SVGAGI. The CDR3 sequence is CASSYSTRAQETQYF. For the CDR3, the DNA is TGTGCCAGCAGTTACTCGACCAGGGCCCAAGAGACCCAGTACTTC.

This clonotype was counted a few times. V gene TRBV12-3 or TRBV12-4 combines with J gene TRBJ2-5; possibly TRBD2 for D (7 bases). The CDR3 sequence is 14 residues long. The V end was cut by 0 bases, the J end by 9 bases, with 14 bases between. CDR3 residues: CASSLAGGPWAQYF. DNA of the CDR3: TGTGCCAGCAGTTTAGCGGGGGGGCCCTGGGCCCAGTACTTC.

This chain connects TRBV6-5 to TRBJ2-3; 8 positions match TRBD1. J was trimmed by 4 bases and V by 0 bases; bases with no gene match: 9. This CDR3 has 17 amino acids. Germline V gene sequence: CDR1 MNHEY, CDR2 SVGAGI. DNA of the CDR3: TGTGCCAGCAGTTACTCGGTGGACAGGGATCCCCCAGATACGCAGTATTTT. It specifies CASSYSVDRDPPDTQYF.

This clonotype was detected only a few times. The V gene is TRBV7-9, the J gene TRBJ1-1, with a possible D match to TRBD1 (5 bases). The CDR3 is 14 residues long. Germline V gene sequence: CDR1 SEHNR, CDR2 FQNEAQ (reference sequence). The germline V and J ends were trimmed by 1 base and 4 bases, with 10 bases remaining between them. The DNA of the CDR3 is TGTGCCAGCAGCTTAGAGGGGATAGGCACTGAAGCTTTCTTT. Translation: CASSLEGIGTEAFF.